What follows are 25 T cell receptor beta chains derived from one specimen sequenced in a study of cytomegalovirus exposure and HLA in healthy donors. Using immunoSEQ multiplex PCR, the repertoire was profiled, and TCRdb retains in-frame clones only, with some absent. The data hold more than 200,000 clones, with about nine tenths observed a single time. Sequences were obtained from PBMCs. The origin of the receptors is a woman younger than 45 in good health and CMV-seronegative.

This rearrangement joins TRBV30 to TRBJ1-2; D gene unclear. The CDR3 length is 11 residues. Germline V CDR1 and CDR2: GTSNPN, SVGIG (reference sequence). Trimming stripped 2 bases from V and 2 bases from J, with 3 bases between. CDR3 amino acids: CAWSLNYGYTF. Here the CDR3 DNA reads TGTGCCTGGAGTCTAAACTATGGCTACACCTTC.

V is TRBV11-2 and J is TRBJ2-3; D perhaps matches TRBD2 (6 bases). Germline lookup yields CDR1 SGHAT and CDR2 FQNNGV. The CDR3 is made up of 15 amino acids. The germline V and J ends were trimmed by 8 bases and 2 bases, with 17 bases remaining between them. The CDR3 DNA reads as TGTGCCAGCCTTAGCCGGGACTGGTACACAGATACGCAGTATTTT. It translates to CASLSRDWYTDTQYF.

This chain connects TRBV7-9 to TRBJ2-1, with TRBD2 identical over 9 bases. The J segment lost 4 bases and the V segment lost 4 bases, leaving 8 bases of the junction unmatched. The CDR3 length is 16 residues. The germline V gene encodes CDR1 SEHNR and CDR2 FQNEAQ (reference sequence). CDR3 bases: TGTGCCAGCAGCTATTCAACTAGCGGGCCTTACAATGAGCAGTTCTTC. Encoded protein: CASSYSTSGPYNEQFF.

The chain employs TRBV7-8 and TRBJ1-5, with 7 positions matching TRBD1. The ends lost 5 bases at V and 7 bases at J; junction bases unmatched: 2. Germline assignment: CDR1 SGHVS and CDR2 FQNEAQ. CDR3 length: 12 residues. CDR3 bases: TGTGCCAGCAGCGACAGGGAACAGCCCCAGCATTTT. Its protein product is CASSDREQPQHF. Looking up the rest from reference TRBV7-8 and TRBJ1-5 gives the full variable domain: GAGVSQSPRYKVAKRGQDVALRCDPISGHVSLFWYQQALGQGPEFLTYFQNEAQLDKSGLPSDRFFAERPEGSVSTLKIQRTQQEDSAVYLCASSDREQPQHFGDGTRLSIL.

The sample holds one count of this clone. Other nucleotide sequences from this sample produce the same CDR3. The chain couples TRBV9 to TRBJ2-7; 12 nucleotides align to TRBD2. The CDR3 length is 15 residues. Unmatched junction bases numbered 5, after V lost 3 bases and J lost 4 bases. Per the germline V gene, CDR1 is SGDLS and CDR2 is YYNGEE. The CDR3 loop is CASSAGLAGSYEQYF. The CDR3 DNA reads TGTGCCAGCAGCGCTGGACTAGCGGGGTCTTACGAGCAGTACTTC.

This chain links TRBV6-1 with TRBJ1-1; D is uncertain. Between the trimmed V and J ends, which lost 8 bases and 0 bases, there was a span of 4 bases. The CDR3 extends over 11 amino acids. The V gene's germline CDR1 is MNHNS and CDR2 SASEGT. The CDR3 protein is CASLMNTEAFF. The CDR3 DNA reads as TGTGCCAGCTTGATGAACACTGAAGCTTTCTTT.

CDR3 nucleotides: TGTGCCAGCAGCCCTCTGGACCGGGCTAGCGGGAGGCACACAGATACGCAGTATTTT. This encodes CASSPLDRASGRHTDTQYF. The genes are TRBV11-3 and TRBJ2-3, with 11 positions matching TRBD2. CDR1 and CDR2 from the germline V gene are SGHNT and YENEEA. Losses at the gene ends were 5 bases for V and 2 bases for J; bases not matched to a gene: 15. This CDR3 contains 19 residues.

The chain joins TRBV7-8 to TRBJ2-7; D call uncertain. CDR1 SGHVS and CDR2 FQNEAQ come from the germline V gene. The V gene lost 1 base and the J gene lost 3 bases, with 7 bases spanning the gap. CDR3 length: 13 residues. CDR3 sequence (DNA): TGTGCCAGCAGCTTAGGGCTTGGCTACGAGCAGTACTTC. Its protein product is CASSLGLGYEQYF.

This clone was seen a handful of times. The V and J genes are TRBV18 and TRBJ1-2; D may be TRBD1 (5 bases). Trimming shortened V by 2 bases and J by 8 bases, and 18 bases separated the two germline ends. The CDR3 is 15 residues long. Per the germline V gene, CDR1 is KGHSH and CDR2 is LQKENI. This CDR3 reads CASSPKAGPAEGYTF. CDR3 sequence (DNA): TGTGCCAGCTCACCAAAGGCGGGGCCGGCGGAAGGCTACACCTTC.

The chain recombines TRBV2 with TRBJ2-7; D perhaps matches TRBD1 (6 bases). The CDR3 is made up of 12 amino acids. Germline V gene data show CDR1 as SNHLY and CDR2 as FYNNEI. V lost 8 bases, J lost 6 bases, and 14 bases lay in between. This CDR3 is CASDTGRGEQYF. In DNA form, the CDR3 reads TGTGCCAGCGATACCGGCAGGGGCGAGCAGTACTTC.

V and J are TRBV25-1 and TRBJ1-1, with no clear D. Germline CDR1 MGHDK, CDR2 SYGVNS. Trimming took 8 bases from V and 0 from J, leaving 10 bases between them. The CDR3 is made up of 13 amino acids. The CDR3 region has the DNA TGTGCCAGCGAAAGAGCTATGAACACTGAAGCTTTCTTT. Its translation is CASERAMNTEAFF.

This clone appeared once. The chain carries TRBV6-1 and TRBJ2-7; D uncertain. CDR1 MNHNS and CDR2 SASEGT come from the germline V gene. The length of the CDR3 is 12 residues. The ends were cut back, 10 bases at V and 7 bases at J, with 17 bases in the middle. The CDR3 loop reads CATISPPREQYF. CDR3 bases: TGTGCCACCATCTCTCCCCCCCGAGAGCAGTACTTC.

The V call is TRBV28, the J call TRBJ2-4, with 8 bases lining up with TRBD1. The CDR3 has 15 amino acids. J gave up 1 base and V 9 bases, and 8 bases lay outside the gene matches. Germline CDR1 MDHEN, CDR2 SYDVKM. This CDR3 reads CASLSRGPAKNIQYF. The CDR3 DNA follows: TGTGCCAGTCTGTCCAGGGGGCCGGCCAAAAACATTCAGTACTTC. Variable domain in full (rest from reference TRBV28 and TRBJ2-4): DVKVTQSSRYLVKRTGEKVFLECVQDMDHENMFWYRQDPGLGLRLIYFSYDVKMKEKGDIPEGYSVSREKKERFSLILESASTNQTSMYLCASLSRGPAKNIQYFGAGTRLSVL.

The V call is TRBV28, the J call TRBJ2-1; 11 bases map to TRBD2. Per the germline V gene, CDR1 is MDHEN and CDR2 is SYDVKM. The CDR3 length is 18 residues. V was clipped by 7 bases and J by 0 bases; unmatched bases: 11. This chain's CDR3 is CASMSSGRPLVSYNEQFF. The DNA of the CDR3 is TGTGCCAGCATGTCTAGCGGGAGGCCCCTCGTCTCCTACAATGAGCAGTTCTTC.

The CDR3 here is CASSSLNTGELFF. CDR3 nucleotide sequence: TGTGCCAGCAGCTCTTTGAACACCGGGGAGCTGTTTTTT. This chain uses TRBV5-6 with TRBJ2-2, with no clear D. The V and J ends lost 3 bases and 1 base respectively, with 4 bases between them. Germline V CDR1 and CDR2: SGHDT, YYEEEE. The CDR3 loop spans 13 amino acids.

Only one count was recorded for this clone. V usage is TRBV19 and J usage is TRBJ2-7, with a possible D match to TRBD2 (5 bases). Trimming shortened V by 5 bases and J by 3 bases, and 11 bases separated the two germline ends. Germline values: CDR1 LNHDA, CDR2 SQIVND (reference sequence). CDR3 length: 13 residues. The DNA for the CDR3 is TGTGCCAGTAGTTTCGGACTCCTCTACGAGCAGTACTTC. Translating gives CASSFGLLYEQYF.

The rearrangement links TRBV28 to TRBJ2-1, with TRBD1 matching over 9 bases. J was trimmed by 7 bases and V by 6 bases; bases with no gene match: 10. The CDR3 extends over 15 amino acids. Germline V gene data show CDR1 as MDHEN and CDR2 as SYDVKM. DNA of the CDR3: TGTGCCAGCAGCCTCTCCGGGACAGGGAAGAATGAGCAGTTCTTC. Protein: CASSLSGTGKNEQFF. Complete variable domain (other parts from reference TRBV28 and TRBJ2-1): DVKVTQSSRYLVKRTGEKVFLECVQDMDHENMFWYRQDPGLGLRLIYFSYDVKMKEKGDIPEGYSVSREKKERFSLILESASTNQTSMYLCASSLSGTGKNEQFFGPGTRLTVL.

This clone was picked up one time. The V gene is TRBV28, the J gene TRBJ1-3; D is uncertain. The ends were cut back, 5 bases at V and 1 base at J, with 15 bases in the middle. Germline assignment: CDR1 MDHEN and CDR2 SYDVKM. There are 16 residues in the CDR3. The CDR3 loop is CASSRTRGASGNTIYF. CDR3 nucleotides: TGTGCCAGCAGTCGAACCCGAGGAGCATCTGGAAACACCATATATTTT.

The J gene is TRBJ1-1, the V gene TRBV4-3; D might be TRBD1 (5 bases). In germline, CDR1 is LGHNA, CDR2 YSLEER. The V end was cut by 5 bases, the J end by 11 bases, with 18 bases between. CDR3 length: 13 amino acids. CDR3 in amino acids: CASSLLSSREAFF. In DNA, the CDR3 is TGCGCCAGCAGCTTGCTTAGTTCCAGGGAGGCTTTCTTT.

This chain connects TRBV11-2 to TRBJ2-5; 9 nucleotides agree with TRBD2. There are 15 residues in the CDR3. Trimming cost V 5 bases and J 0 bases; bases outside gene matches: 4. The germline V gene encodes CDR1 SGHAT and CDR2 FQNNGV. CDR3 nucleotides: TGTGCCAGCAGCGCTATAGCGGGAGACCAAGAGACCCAGTACTTC. It encodes CASSAIAGDQETQYF.

This clone was observed once. The gene calls are TRBV11-2 and TRBJ1-1; possible D gene TRBD1, 5 bases. CDR1 is SGHAT and CDR2 is FQNNGV in the germline V gene. V lost 7 bases and J 7 bases, leaving 19 bases between the germline ends. CDR3 length: 14 residues. The CDR3 coding sequence is TGTGCCAGCAACCCCGGGGGAAGGGTGTTTGAAGCTTTCTTT. As protein: CASNPGGRVFEAFF.

This CDR3 reads CASAGKGTGELFF. DNA for the CDR3: TGTGCCAGCGCGGGGAAGGGTACCGGGGAGCTGTTTTTT. The rearrangement joins TRBV7-9 to TRBJ2-2; the D gene is possibly TRBD2 (6 bases). V shed 8 bases and J shed 5 bases, with 12 bases lying between them. The CDR3 has 13 residues. CDR1 is SEHNR, CDR2 FQNEAQ, per germline (reference sequence).

The V gene is TRBV28, the J gene TRBJ2-5; possibly TRBD1 for D (5 bases). Germline loops: CDR1 MDHEN, CDR2 SYDVKM. The CDR3 covers 18 residues. The V end lost 2 bases, the J end lost 0 bases, and 19 bases lay between the germline ends. CDR3 sequence (DNA): TGTGCCAGCAGTTTAATAGGGGTCCGTGTCCCGAACCAAGAGACCCAGTACTTC. Translated: CASSLIGVRVPNQETQYF.

This sequence joins TRBV11-2 and TRBJ2-1, with 10 bases identical to TRBD2. The CDR3 is 14 residues long. J lost 7 bases, V lost 4 bases, and 4 bases had no gene match. Germline V gene data show CDR1 as SGHAT and CDR2 as FQNNGV. DNA for the CDR3: TGTGCCAGCAGCTCCCTTAGCGGGAGGAATGAGCAGTTCTTC. Residues: CASSSLSGRNEQFF.

In DNA, the CDR3 is TGTGCCAGCTCATCGTCTCTGGCAACCAATGAGCAGTTCTTC. Amino acids: CASSSSLATNEQFF. This chain connects TRBV18 to TRBJ2-1, with D hard to call. Germline V gene lookup returns CDR1 KGHSH and CDR2 LQKENI. The CDR3 totals 14 residues. Trimming removed 5 bases from V and 6 bases from J, with 14 bases in between.